The subject of this entry is one TCR beta chain. The target of this receptor is not known. Nothing much larger sits one base from this clone, and base qualities are not available. The sample originates from a study of PD-L1 blockade in urothelial cancer (dated by TCRdb to 2017 to 2019). Turning to the overall study: All patients started therapy around 2014 and received atezolizumab 1,200 mg intravenously every 3 weeks. About 90% of the roughly 30 patients were males with bladder-origin urothelial cancer, and 18 of 29 reported a prior smoking history. Nine patients reached durable clinical benefit, while roughly 22 patients did not. Blood samples were analyzed at two time points: 3 weeks after treatment start (second dose) and 6 weeks after treatment start. Some 30 patients had pretreatment blood TCR-seq, about 25 had at least one posttreatment blood collection, and about 25 had tumor TCR-seq. Patients had an ECOG performance status of 0 or 1 and had received between 0 and 3 prior chemotherapy regimens. A median of roughly 140,000 T cells and 65,000 to 90,000 unique TCRs was obtained from blood samples, and a median clonality of around 0.08 was observed. Whole exome sequencing and RNA sequencing of pretreatment tumors were performed alongside TCR sequencing in the same patients. An exploratory multi-omic analysis was conducted of the somatic, immune and clinical correlates of response to PD-L1 blockade with atezolizumab in urothelial cancer. Pretreatment tumor samples and matched peripheral blood, collected serially before and after atezolizumab treatment, underwent TCR sequencing. Durable clinical benefit meant progression-free survival longer than 6 months, and TCR features were also tested against progression-free and overall survival.

The CDR3 sequence holds 16 residues, the cysteine and phenylalanine included. Here the CDR3 DNA is all that survives: 48 bases in frame from base 1. For this chain, trimming is 0 bases at the V end and 3 bases at the J end, and the number of junction bases without a gene match is 2. The germline V gene provides CDR1 SGHRS and CDR2 YFSETQ. To estimate absolute template abundance from read counts, synthetic TCR analog templates were spiked into each PCR. Using the immunoSEQ assay, TCRbeta CDR3 regions were amplified from genomic DNA with bias-controlled V and J gene primers. Rearranged TCRbeta segments were sequenced at approximately 20X coverage. On the authors' methods: Sequencing errors were corrected by clustering and CDR3s were annotated against IMGT to assign V, D and J genes. Downstream analyses used only productive TCRbeta rearrangements and left out out-of-frame or stop-codon sequences. Clonality was computed as one minus Shannon entropy normalized by the log of the number of unique productive sequences. Fisher's exact test with Benjamini-Hochberg correction, at a threshold of adjusted p below 0.01, was used to find clones that differed between time points or between blood and tumor. In TCRdb, the immuneACCESS table is reduced to in-frame sequences with V and J assigned. These tables do not hold every clone; where another copy was compared, an unresolved V gene accounts for under half, and the others remain unexplained. V and J calls and clone size come straight from that table; D and trimming were deduced from the DNA. This sample has approximately 90,000 clones in its table, and 85% to 90% of those were observed once. The ten largest clones capture approximately 14% of the sample.

In the paper's terms, the time point label means: pretreatment peripheral blood. The cohort included under 35 patients with locally advanced or metastatic urothelial carcinoma who were treated at Memorial Sloan Kettering on a trial protocol. Peripheral blood mononuclear cells were collected from each patient pretreatment and during treatment, giving between 1 and 8 total time points per patient. The Qiagen DNeasy Blood extraction kit was used to purify genomic DNA from total PBMCs and tumor samples. PBMCs were collected pretreatment and during treatment and were isolated and stored as previously described. Overall study outcomes, separate from this receptor: Small sample size (n of about 30) and many exploratory analyses mean the results are intended to be hypothesis-generating. Among patients with durable benefit, tumor-associated TCR clones showed greater expansion in peripheral blood 3 weeks after treatment started (n of about 20, p = 0.022). Improved progression-free and overall survival was associated with having pretreatment peripheral blood TCR clonality below the median.

In this chain, TRBV5-1 is recombined with TRBJ2-2, with 10 bases in between that match TRBD1. This clonotype originated in a man aged 60-69 years with urothelial cancer. The specimen comprised PBMCs, sampled around atezolizumab (anti-PD-L1) treatment. The CDR3 region reads CASSLVDRGDTGELFF. The DNA is as follows: TGCGCCAGCAGCTTGGTGGACAGGGGGGACACCGGGGAGCTGTTTTTT. This CDR3, with the reference TRBV5-1 and TRBJ2-2 proteins standing in past its ends, gives the full variable domain KAGVTQTPRYLIKTRGQQVTLSCSPISGHRSVSWYQQTPGQGLQFLFEYFSETQRNKGNFPGRFSGRQFSNSRSEMNVSTLELGDSALYLCASSLVDRGDTGELFFGEGSRLTVL.